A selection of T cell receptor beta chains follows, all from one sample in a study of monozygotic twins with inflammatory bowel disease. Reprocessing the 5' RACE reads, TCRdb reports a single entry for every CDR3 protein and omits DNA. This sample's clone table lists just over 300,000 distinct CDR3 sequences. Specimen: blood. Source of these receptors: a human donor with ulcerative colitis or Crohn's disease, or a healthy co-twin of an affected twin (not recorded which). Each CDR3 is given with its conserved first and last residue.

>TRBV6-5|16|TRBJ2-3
CASSYSSGSSADTQYF
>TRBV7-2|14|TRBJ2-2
CASSTGLNTGELFF
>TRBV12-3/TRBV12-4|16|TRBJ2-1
CASSFPGGKTYNEQFF
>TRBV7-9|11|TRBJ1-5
CASSLEGPQHF
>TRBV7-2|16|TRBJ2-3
CASSFTGDQSTDTQYF
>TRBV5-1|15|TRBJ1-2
CASSLPGPPNYGYTF
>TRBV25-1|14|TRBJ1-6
CASSEQGYNSPLHF
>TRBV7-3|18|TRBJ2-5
CASSLMGRLASSQETQYF
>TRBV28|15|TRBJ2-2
CASSLVIGGFGELFF
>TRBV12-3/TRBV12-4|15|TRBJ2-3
CASSLWGGATDTQYF
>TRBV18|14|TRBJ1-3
CATRTDTQGNTIYF
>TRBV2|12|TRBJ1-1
CASSRGNEVAFF
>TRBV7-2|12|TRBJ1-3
CASSARGNTIYF